Below, one TCR beta chain is given with its context. The CDR3 length is 13 residues. The V end was cut by 5 bases, the J end by 6 bases, with 8 bases between. Under the authors' procedure: Reference gene primer amplification in the assay estimated nucleated cell counts. Assay: immunoSEQ multiplex PCR; the TCRdb copy retains only in-frame clones and omits some. That table is the source of V, J and clone size, and D and trimming were worked out from the DNA. The sample shows 60,000 to 70,000 clones, about 82% of them seen only once. This sample is part of a study of blood T cell repertoires in COVID-19. For the study at large: There were acute and convalescent COVID-19 samples, and they came from the United States, Italy and Spain. Nucleic acid was either cDNA or gDNA, and it came from T cells, B-cell-depleted T cells, or PBMCs.

This rearrangement joins TRBV12-3 or TRBV12-4 to TRBJ1-6; no firm D call. The TCR comes from a human donor in a cohort sampled during active COVID-19. The sample comprised peripheral blood. Written as DNA, the CDR3 is TGTGCCAGCAGTCCCAATCCTAATTCACCCCTCCACTTT. It encodes CASSPNPNSPLHF.